Presented here are 14 T cell receptor beta chains from one specimen sequenced in a study of post-analysis software for immune sequencing data. Study-wide results and caveats: Higher frequency in patients than in controls was seen for roughly five TRBV segments, with TRBV5-6, TRBV5-1 and TRBV20-1 among them.

The authors incorporated unique molecular identifiers into the TCR beta cDNA libraries. TCRdb re-called the PCR reads through MiXCR, storing one row per CDR3 protein. The sample lists about 430,000 distinct CDR3 sequences, 39% seen once, with 6% to 9% in the top ten. These TCRs' antigens remain unknown. The sequenced sample consisted of blood. The receptors were sampled from a girl aged 2 to 9 with multiple sclerosis.

The CDR3 sequence: CASSQERLPYGYTF. In nucleotides, the CDR3 is TGTGCCAGCAGCCAAGAAAGACTTCCCTATGGCTACACCTTC. The rearrangement links TRBV4-2 to TRBJ1-2; D not certain. Trimming left V 0 bases short and J 4 bases short, with 9 bases between. The CDR3 has 14 residues. CDR1 and CDR2 (germline): LGHNA, YNFKEQ.

This clonotype has only a few counts. The rearrangement joins TRBV4-2 to TRBJ2-3, with D perhaps matching TRBD1 (7 bases). CDR1 is LGHNA, CDR2 YNFKEQ, per germline. The CDR3 spans 15 residues. Between the trimmed V and J ends, which lost 5 bases and 2 bases, there was a span of 14 bases. The chain's CDR3 is CASSSRQGLTDTQYF. The CDR3 DNA follows: TGTGCCAGCAGCTCCCGACAGGGACTCACAGATACGCAGTATTTT.

This sequence joins TRBV10-2 and TRBJ2-1; TRBD1 agrees at 8 bases. The germline gives CDR1 WSHSY, CDR2 SAAADI. V was clipped by 6 bases and J by 6 bases; unmatched bases: 16. This CDR3 is 17 amino acids long. The CDR3 loop is CASRPRQGPLEPNEQFF. The DNA for the CDR3 is TGCGCCAGCAGGCCGCGACAGGGGCCCTTAGAGCCCAATGAGCAGTTCTTC.

CDR3 region: CSARLGQGNEQYF. CDR3 DNA: TGCAGTGCTAGACTGGGACAGGGGAACGAGCAGTACTTC. The V gene is TRBV20-1, the J gene TRBJ2-7; 10 bases match TRBD1. Germline values: CDR1 DFQATT, CDR2 SNEGSKA (reference sequence). The CDR3 totals 13 residues. After removal of 2 bases from V and 5 bases from J, the junction contained 3 bases not matched to a gene.

The genes are TRBV12-3 or TRBV12-4 and TRBJ2-1; 10 nucleotides agree with TRBD2. Germline trimming cut 4 bases from V and 4 bases from J; bases unmatched to any gene: 7. There are 16 residues in the CDR3. The CDR3: CASSSPSGSFYNEQFF. The DNA of the CDR3 is TGTGCCAGCAGTTCCCCTAGCGGGAGCTTTTACAATGAGCAGTTCTTC.

This clonotype was seen more than once but under ten times. The J gene is TRBJ1-5, the V gene TRBV7-2; perhaps TRBD1 as D (6 bases). The V end was cut by 0 bases, the J end by 3 bases, with 12 bases between. This CDR3 spans 16 amino acids. Germline lookup yields CDR1 SGHTA and CDR2 FQGNSA. The DNA of the CDR3 is TGTGCCAGCAGCTTAGCAAGGGGGTGGTCCAATCAGCCCCAGCATTTT. It codes for CASSLARGWSNQPQHF.

The rearrangement links TRBV6-2 or TRBV6-3 to TRBJ2-1, with 8 bases identical to TRBD2. V dropped 0 bases and J dropped 5; count of bases not matched to a gene: 0. CDR1 and CDR2 from the germline V gene are MNHEY and SVGEGT. The CDR3 runs 14 residues. The chain's CDR3 is CASSYSSGNNEQFF. The CDR3 DNA reads as TGTGCCAGCAGTTACTCTAGCGGGAACAATGAGCAGTTCTTC.

The table lists this clonotype with a few counts. This chain uses TRBV19 with TRBJ2-7, with D possibly TRBD2 on 5 matching bases. V was trimmed by 5 bases and J by 7 bases, leaving 9 bases between them. Per germline, CDR1 LNHDA and CDR2 SQIVND (reference sequence). The CDR3 sequence is 11 residues long. The CDR3: CASSRSGEQYF. As DNA, the CDR3 is TGTGCCAGTAGTCGATCGGGAGAGCAGTACTTC.

The chain couples TRBV4-3 to TRBJ1-2; TRBD1 matches at 8 bases. With V trimmed by 4 bases and J by 8 bases, 15 bases remained unmatched. The CDR3 extends over 16 amino acids. The germline CDR1 and CDR2 sequences are LGHNA and YSLEER. CDR3 in amino acids: CASSLNPDRTGRGYTF. CDR3 DNA: TGCGCCAGCAGCCTGAATCCTGATCGGACAGGGAGAGGCTACACCTTC.

This clonotype was recorded at least ten times. V usage is TRBV28 and J usage is TRBJ2-1, with a weak D call TRBD2 (5 bases). The CDR3 is 13 residues long. The V end lost 5 bases, the J end lost 2 bases, and 7 bases lay between the germline ends. Germline loops: CDR1 MDHEN, CDR2 SYDVKM. CDR3 residues: CASSGSTYNEQFF. The CDR3, as DNA: TGTGCCAGCAGTGGGAGTACCTACAATGAGCAGTTCTTC.

The rearrangement links TRBV7-9 to TRBJ2-3; TRBD1 aligns across 9 bases. V was clipped by 4 bases and J by 4 bases; unmatched bases: 12. From germline, CDR1 is SEHNR and CDR2 FQNEAQ (reference sequence). CDR3 length: 17 residues. The CDR3 protein is CASSSTSGQGGPDTQYF. CDR3 coding DNA: TGTGCCAGCAGCTCGACCTCGGGACAGGGAGGCCCAGATACGCAGTATTTT.

V and J are TRBV28 and TRBJ2-7; D might be TRBD1 or TRBD2, each matching 5 bases. Judging by the DNA end, TRBJ2-4 fits better; the J call may be wrong. The CDR3 runs 12 residues. The V gene's germline CDR1 is MDHEN and CDR2 SYDVKM. CDR3 nucleotide sequence: TGTGCCAGCAAGGGGACGGCAAACATTCAGTACTTC. It encodes CASKGTANIQYF.

This clonotype was seen only a few times. CDR3 residues: CASSLDRVNIQYF. The CDR3 bases are TGTGCCAGCAGCCTAGACAGGGTAAACATTCAGTACTTC. The chain is built from TRBV7-2 and TRBJ2-4, with TRBD1 identical over 7 bases. Per the germline V gene, CDR1 is SGHTA and CDR2 is FQGNSA. This CDR3 region has 13 residues. V shed 5 bases, J shed 6 bases, and the junction held 4 bases outside the gene matches.

This clonotype has a handful of counts. The genes are TRBV30 and TRBJ2-1, with D perhaps TRBD1 (5 bases). The V end lost 0 bases, the J end lost 4 bases, and 13 bases lay between the germline ends. Per the germline V gene, CDR1 is GTSNPN and CDR2 is SVGIG (reference sequence). There are 15 residues in the CDR3. This CDR3 reads CAWSVRLRGYNEQFF. The CDR3 DNA reads TGTGCCTGGAGTGTCCGCCTTAGGGGATACAATGAGCAGTTCTTC.